These T cell receptor beta chains were read from a single sample in a study of post-analysis software for immune sequencing data. A single record per CDR3 protein comes from TCRdb applying MiXCR to the PCR reads. The sample yields hundreds of thousands of distinct CDR3 sequences, approximately 60% seen once. The sample consisted of blood. Source of these receptors: a girl aged 2 to 10 with multiple sclerosis. Both conserved end residues are trimmed from each CDR3. The order of the fields is V gene, J gene, CDR3 protein.

>TRBV27|TRBJ1-1
ASSLILGGKAF
>TRBV12-3/TRBV12-4|TRBJ1-1
ASNLGGGTEAF
>TRBV12-3/TRBV12-4|TRBJ2-4
ASSLVGLAKNIQY
>TRBV6-5|NA
ATILRETQY
>TRBV3-1|TRBJ2-1
ASSRRDGRINEQF
>TRBV27|TRBJ2-6
ASSLIGEAMDNVLT
>TRBV29-1|TRBJ1-2
SVVLGPVGGYT
>TRBV5-1|TRBJ1-4
ASSLEAYNEKLF
>TRBV9|TRBJ2-5
ASSVEISPETQY
>TRBV7-2|TRBJ2-5
ASRYPTGVEGETQY
>TRBV7-2|TRBJ2-3
ASSLIAGTTDTQY
>TRBV4-3|TRBJ2-1
ASSQDLLKDVQF
>TRBV6-4|TRBJ1-1
ASLPGYETEAF
>TRBV7-9|TRBJ2-3
ASSLEGNSGSDTQY
>TRBV29-1|TRBJ2-7
SAGPFGAGEQY
>TRBV5-1|TRBJ1-2
ASSLDGTGGGYT